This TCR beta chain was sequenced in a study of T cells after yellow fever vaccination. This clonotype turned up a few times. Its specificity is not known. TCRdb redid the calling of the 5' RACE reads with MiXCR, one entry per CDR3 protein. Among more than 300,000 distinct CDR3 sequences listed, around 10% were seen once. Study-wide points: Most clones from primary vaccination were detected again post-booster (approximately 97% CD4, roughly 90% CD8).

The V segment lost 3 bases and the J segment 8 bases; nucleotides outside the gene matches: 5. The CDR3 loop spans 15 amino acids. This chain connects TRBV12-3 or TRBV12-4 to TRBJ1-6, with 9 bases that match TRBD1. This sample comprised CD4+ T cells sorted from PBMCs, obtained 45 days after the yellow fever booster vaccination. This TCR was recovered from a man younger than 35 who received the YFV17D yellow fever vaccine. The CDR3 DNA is TGTGCCAGCAGTTTTAGGACAGGGGTCCATTCACCCCTCCACTTT. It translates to CASSFRTGVHSPLHF.